Shown below are 18 T cell receptor beta chains from a single sample sequenced in a study of early T cells in non-severe SARS-CoV-2 infection. TCRdb reprocessed the 5' RACE reads with MiXCR, giving one entry per CDR3 protein. The sample has 85,000 to 120,000 distinct CDR3 sequences, under 15% seen once; the top ten hold 6.2%. What was sequenced was whole blood. Every receptor here comes from an adult who was a healthcare worker with PCR-confirmed SARS-CoV-2 infection or an uninfected control (not recorded which).

This clonotype was found many times. V gene TRBV20-1 combines with J gene TRBJ2-5, with D possibly being TRBD1 or TRBD2 (5 bases each). Per germline, CDR1 DFQATT and CDR2 SNEGSKA (reference sequence). This CDR3 is 14 amino acids long. Trimming removed 1 base at V and 4 bases at J, with 13 bases between. The CDR3 is CSARGDAPGETQYF. DNA for the CDR3: TGCAGTGCTAGAGGGGACGCCCCGGGAGAGACCCAGTACTTC.

This clonotype was seen a few times. V usage is TRBV12-3 or TRBV12-4 and J usage is TRBJ1-1; D perhaps matches TRBD1 (6 bases). The CDR3 contains 14 residues. Trimming took off 3 bases at V and 1 base at J, with 9 bases between the two ends. Here the CDR3 DNA reads TGTGCCAGCAGTTTTGGGGGCTCGAACACTGAAGCTTTCTTT. Its translation is CASSFGGSNTEAFF.

The chain has TRBV20-1 and TRBJ1-2, with D hard to call. The length of the CDR3 is 12 residues. Trimming shortened V by 4 bases and J by 2 bases, and 8 bases separated the two germline ends. The germline V gene has CDR1 DFQATT and CDR2 SNEGSKA (reference sequence). The CDR3 is CSATHVNYGYTF. The CDR3 DNA is TGCAGTGCTACGCACGTCAACTATGGCTACACCTTC.

This clonotype was recorded at least ten times. The chain recombines TRBV5-1 with TRBJ2-3; 8 positions match TRBD2. Germline values: CDR1 SGHRS, CDR2 YFSETQ. The V and J ends lost 7 bases and 2 bases, in that order; junction bases with no gene match: 12. The CDR3 has 16 residues. The CDR3 sequence: CASASPSGSPTDTQYF. CDR3 bases: TGCGCCAGCGCCTCCCCGAGCGGGAGCCCCACAGATACGCAGTATTTT.

The rearrangement links TRBV27 to TRBJ1-2; D might be TRBD1 (5 bases). This CDR3 comprises 13 residues. CDR1 and CDR2 from the germline V gene are MNHEY and SMNVEV (reference sequence). V dropped 6 bases and J dropped 2 bases, with 10 bases sitting between them. The CDR3 nucleotides are TGTGCCAGCAGCATGACAGTAAACTATGGCTACACCTTC. As protein: CASSMTVNYGYTF.

This clonotype has a handful of counts. The CDR3 DNA reads TGTGCCAGCAGTCCCTCGGGCCCCAGCGGGGGGTACGAGCAGTACTTC. Translation gives CASSPSGPSGGYEQYF. This chain uses TRBV28 with TRBJ2-7; TRBD2 matches 9 bases. This CDR3 comprises 16 residues. Trimming at V came to 5 bases and at J to 4 bases, leaving 12 bases not matched to a gene. Germline lookup yields CDR1 MDHEN and CDR2 SYDVKM.

The J gene is TRBJ2-1, the V gene TRBV27; D gene unclear. This CDR3 region has 13 residues. Trimming left V 3 bases short and J 3 bases short, with 6 bases between. The germline V gene encodes CDR1 MNHEY and CDR2 SMNVEV (reference sequence). CDR3 residues: CASSLFGYNEQFF. The CDR3 nucleotides read TGTGCCAGCAGTTTGTTCGGCTACAATGAGCAGTTCTTC.

To note about this clonotype: One base away lies a much larger clone, so this may be a sequencing read error. The rearrangement links TRBV28 to TRBJ2-3, with D perhaps matching TRBD2 (6 bases). Per the germline V gene, CDR1 is MDHEN and CDR2 is SYDVKM. The V end was cut by 6 bases, the J end by 6 bases, with 16 bases between. The CDR3 covers 14 residues. CDR3 sequence (DNA): TGTGCCAGCAGCTTGGGGGGAAAAGGGGATACGCAGTATTTT. Amino acid sequence: CASSLGGKGDTQYF.

This clonotype has a count of ten or more. The chain couples TRBV27 to TRBJ2-5; 8 bases are shared with TRBD1. The length of the CDR3 is 14 residues. The ends lost 5 bases at V and 1 base at J; junction bases unmatched: 3. Per the germline V gene, CDR1 is MNHEY and CDR2 is SMNVEV (reference sequence). CDR3 nucleotides: TGTGCCAGCAGTCTAGACAGGGGCCAAGAGACCCAGTACTTC. It codes for CASSLDRGQETQYF.

This clonotype came up many times. The CDR3 is CASSALSGANVLTF. In DNA, the CDR3 is TGTGCCAGCAGTGCACTCTCTGGGGCCAACGTCCTGACTTTC. The J gene is TRBJ2-6, the V gene TRBV6-1; D gene ambiguous. The germline gives CDR1 MNHNS, CDR2 SASEGT. Trimming took 4 bases from V and 0 from J, leaving 4 bases between them. There are 14 residues in the CDR3.

This chain links TRBV2 with TRBJ1-2; D uncertain. The CDR3 has 12 residues. The germline V and J ends were trimmed by 4 bases and 4 bases, with 7 bases remaining between them. Germline assignment: CDR1 SNHLY and CDR2 FYNNEI. This chain's CDR3 is CASSGLSYGYTF. The CDR3, as DNA: TGTGCCAGCAGTGGACTGTCCTATGGCTACACCTTC.

This clonotype has ten or more counts. J is TRBJ2-7 and V is TRBV20-1; 14 bases align to TRBD2. The CDR3 consists of 15 residues. Germline CDR1 is DFQATT and CDR2 is SNEGSKA (reference sequence). The V gene end was trimmed by 5 bases and the J gene end by 2 bases; junction bases not matched to a gene: 5. CDR3 loop: CSAVGLAGDPYEQYF. In nucleotides, the CDR3 is TGCAGTGCTGTGGGACTAGCGGGAGACCCCTACGAGCAGTACTTC.

CDR3 amino acids: CASSYSTREGTQYF. The CDR3 region has the DNA TGTGCCAGCAGTTACTCGACCAGGGAGGGGACCCAGTACTTC. The chain has TRBV6-2 or TRBV6-3 and TRBJ2-5; 7 nucleotides match TRBD2. After removal of 0 bases from V and 7 bases from J, the junction contained 5 bases not matched to a gene. The length of the CDR3 is 14 residues. CDR1 is MNHEY and CDR2 is SVGEGT in the germline V gene.

This clonotype has more than one count but fewer than ten. The V and J genes are TRBV3-1 and TRBJ2-7, with 7 bases fitting TRBD2. Looked up from germline, CDR1 is LGHDT and CDR2 is YNNKEL (reference sequence). The length of the CDR3 is 12 residues. The V and J ends lost 7 bases and 6 bases, in that order; junction bases with no gene match: 6. The chain's CDR3 is CASTGPGGEQYF. The CDR3 nucleotides are TGTGCCAGCACGGGTCCGGGAGGCGAGCAGTACTTC.

V gene TRBV5-6 combines with J gene TRBJ1-1, with D hard to call. CDR3 length: 14 amino acids. The V end was cut by 0 bases, the J end by 4 bases, with 10 bases between. Germline CDR1 SGHDT, CDR2 YYEEEE. CDR3 sequence (DNA): TGTGCCAGCAGCTTGGAAGGCGTTCGCACTGAAGCTTTCTTT. Translating it yields CASSLEGVRTEAFF.

The chain recombines TRBV9 with TRBJ2-5; 9 bases align to TRBD1. The germline CDR1 and CDR2 sequences are SGDLS and YYNGEE. The CDR3 totals 14 residues. V was pared by 4 bases and J by 1 base, with 2 bases of the junction left unmatched. CDR3 coding DNA: TGTGCCAGCAGCCTGGGACAGGGCCAAGAGACCCAGTACTTC. Protein sequence: CASSLGQGQETQYF.

This clonotype was seen repeatedly, ten times or more. The chain carries TRBV7-6 and TRBJ2-2; D is possibly TRBD1 (5 bases). This CDR3 contains 16 residues. Germline V gives CDR1 SGHVS, CDR2 FNYEAQ. The V gene lost 1 base and the J gene lost 5 bases, with 14 bases spanning the gap. CDR3 protein: CASSLEVRVKTGELFF. In DNA, the CDR3 is TGTGCCAGCAGCTTAGAAGTCAGGGTTAAAACCGGGGAGCTGTTTTTT.

This clonotype was seen more than once but under ten times. The V gene is TRBV7-6, the J gene TRBJ2-6; D is undetermined. V was pared by 6 bases and J by 4 bases, with 7 bases between. This CDR3 has 13 amino acids. Germline V CDR1 and CDR2: SGHVS, FNYEAQ. The CDR3 DNA is TGTGCCAGCAGTTTTCTGGGGGCCAACGTCCTGACTTTC. Its translation is CASSFLGANVLTF.